The T cell receptor (beta chain) described here comes from a study of blood T cell repertoires in COVID-19. On the study more broadly: Both acute and convalescent COVID-19 samples were obtained from the United States, Italy and Spain. In each case, the material was cDNA or gDNA derived from T cells, B-cell-depleted T cells, or PBMCs.

This CDR3 is built from 11 residues. Germline V CDR1 and CDR2: GTSNPN, SVGIG (reference sequence). With 5 bases removed from V and 5 bases from J, the gap between germline ends came to 9 bases. Methods used by the authors: The authors estimated nucleated cell counts from reference gene primer amplification. Libraries were prepared by immunoSEQ multiplex PCR; TCRdb keeps only in-frame clonotypes and omits some of them. V and J calls and clone size follow that table, whereas D and trimming were derived from the DNA. The table has about 300,000 clones, 91% seen once. While infection was still active, Seattle patients were enrolled and then followed longitudinally.

Sequencing was carried out using peripheral blood. The V gene is TRBV30, the J gene TRBJ1-1; D perhaps matches TRBD1 (5 bases). This clonotype was obtained from a woman in her twenties or thirties with COVID-19, enrolled during active disease. In nucleotides, the CDR3 is TGTGCCTGGGCCAGGGATACTGAAGCTTTCTTT. Translating gives CAWARDTEAFF.